The source of this T cell receptor (beta chain) is a study of blood T cell repertoires in COVID-19. Across the whole study: Samples representing acute and convalescent COVID-19 were sourced from the United States, Italy and Spain. PBMCs, B-cell-depleted T cells, or T cells were the source of the cDNA or gDNA that made up the material.

Donors in Cohort 3 counted as recovered after two negative PCRs, clearance, or symptom resolution. How the authors handled the data: For nucleated cells, counts were estimated from reference gene primer amplification. Clones were read by immunoSEQ multiplex PCR, and TCRdb kept only the in-frame ones, dropping some. V, J and clone size are taken as reported in that table, and D and trimming were inferred from the DNA itself. This table has around 250,000 clones, approximately 84% appearing once. This CDR3 is 12 amino acids long. Trimming removed 5 bases at V and 4 bases at J, with 8 bases between. This sequence joins TRBV12-3 or TRBV12-4 and TRBJ1-2; a possible D gene is TRBD1 (5 bases). The sample was PBMCs or T cells enriched from blood (not recorded which). This clonotype originated in a man in his late teens or twenties who had recovered from COVID-19. CDR3 DNA sequence: TGTGCCAGCAGTAAAGGGGTCTATGGCTACACCTTC. Translation gives CASSKGVYGYTF.